Presented here are 20 T cell receptor beta chains from one specimen sequenced in a study of patients and donors after allogeneic stem cell transplantation. TCRdb re-called the RT-PCR reads with MiXCR, one entry per CDR3 protein. The sample records 200,000 to 250,000 distinct CDR3 sequences, around 14% being singletons. The sequenced material came from blood, either unsorted or a sorted T cell fraction (not recorded which). These receptors were obtained from a human donor who was either an allogeneic HSCT recipient or a stem cell or donor lymphocyte infusion donor (not recorded which). It is not recorded whose cells these are; they may come from a transplant donor.

This clonotype showed up many times. The V and J genes are TRBV6-5 and TRBJ1-3; 7 bases align to TRBD1. V was clipped by 4 bases and J by 3 bases; unmatched bases: 12. CDR3 length: 17 amino acids. Germline assignment: CDR1 MNHEY and CDR2 SVGAGI. The CDR3 DNA follows: TGTGCCAGCAGTTCACCGCCGGCCCACAGGGGTGGAAACACCATATATTTT. It codes for CASSSPPAHRGGNTIYF.

There are many counts of this clonotype. The chain employs TRBV5-6 and TRBJ2-2, with 7 bases aligning to TRBD1. Per germline, CDR1 SGHDT and CDR2 YYEEEE. The CDR3 loop spans 14 amino acids. The V and J ends lost 4 bases and 3 bases, in that order; junction bases with no gene match: 3. In DNA, the CDR3 is TGTGCCAGCAGCCCTCAGGGGGACACCGGGGAGCTGTTTTTT. Residues: CASSPQGDTGELFF.

This clonotype was seen a few times. The chain employs TRBV24-1 and TRBJ2-1; a weak D match, TRBD1 (7 bases). Trimming took off 4 bases at V and 3 bases at J, with 12 bases between the two ends. Germline assignment: CDR1 KGHDR and CDR2 SFDVKD. CDR3 size: 15 residues. The CDR3 DNA sequence: TGTGCCACCAGTGAGCGGGACAGATTCTACAATGAGCAGTTCTTC. Translating gives CATSERDRFYNEQFF.

This clonotype was recorded many times. This chain uses TRBV6-2 or TRBV6-3 with TRBJ2-1; D gene ambiguous. Trimming shortened V by 5 bases and J by 10 bases, and 12 bases separated the two germline ends. Germline CDR1 MNHEY, CDR2 SVGEGT. The CDR3 sequence is 12 residues long. CDR3 region: CASSGDIGEQFF. CDR3 coding DNA: TGTGCCAGCAGTGGCGACATAGGCGAGCAGTTCTTC.

The rearrangement uses TRBV3-1 and TRBJ2-7, with TRBD2 identical over 8 bases. The CDR3 length is 16 residues. Per germline, CDR1 LGHDT and CDR2 YNNKEL (reference sequence). The J segment lost 0 bases and the V segment lost 1 base, leaving 5 bases of the junction unmatched. The chain's CDR3 is CASSQGLSGGSYEQYF. CDR3 bases: TGTGCCAGCAGCCAAGGACTGAGCGGGGGCTCCTACGAGCAGTACTTC.

This clonotype was recorded once. This chain uses TRBV20-1 with TRBJ2-5; 8 nucleotides agree with TRBD2. Germline-derived CDR1 and CDR2 are DFQATT and SNEGSKA (reference sequence). The J segment lost 4 bases and the V segment lost 5 bases, leaving 12 bases of the junction unmatched. There are 15 residues in the CDR3. DNA for the CDR3: TGCAGTGCTCTCACTTTAGCGGGAAGGGGAGAGACCCAGTACTTC. This encodes CSALTLAGRGETQYF.

The rearrangement joins TRBV11-1 to TRBJ2-2; D gene ambiguous. Germline V gives CDR1 SGHAT, CDR2 FQDESV (reference sequence). This CDR3 contains 14 residues. V lost 1 base and J lost 3, with 6 bases in between. The CDR3 DNA sequence: TGTGCCAGCAGCTTAGAGGGTCACACCGGGGAGCTGTTTTTT. It translates to CASSLEGHTGELFF.

In its sample, this clonotype was seen many times. This chain joins TRBV7-2 and TRBJ1-6, with D hard to call. Germline CDR1 and CDR2: SGHTA and FQGNSA. V dropped 3 bases and J dropped 8 bases, with 11 bases sitting between them. The CDR3 is 14 amino acids. The CDR3 protein is CASSFRFSDSPLHF. The CDR3 DNA reads as TGTGCCAGCAGCTTTAGGTTTTCTGATTCACCCCTCCACTTT.

The chain's CDR3 is CASSEGLAGMDEQFF. In DNA form, the CDR3 reads TGTGCCAGCAGTGAAGGATTAGCGGGAATGGATGAGCAGTTCTTC. V usage is TRBV2 and J usage is TRBJ2-1, with TRBD2 matching 8 bases. J was trimmed by 8 bases and V by 1 base; bases with no gene match: 7. This CDR3 is 15 amino acids long. From germline, CDR1 is SNHLY and CDR2 FYNNEI.

This clonotype was counted only a few times. V gene TRBV6-1 combines with J gene TRBJ1-2; perhaps TRBD1 as D (5 bases). CDR3 length equals 17 residues. V shed 3 bases and J shed 3 bases, with 20 bases lying between them. Germline CDR1 MNHNS, CDR2 SASEGT. CDR3 amino acids: CASSDRVAGSIYYGYTF. DNA for the CDR3: TGTGCCAGCAGTGACCGGGTGGCAGGGTCGATTTACTATGGCTACACCTTC.

This clonotype was picked up many times. The V and J genes are TRBV7-8 and TRBJ1-5; 8 nucleotides align to TRBD1. The CDR3 extends over 16 amino acids. Germline-derived CDR1 and CDR2 are SGHVS and FQNEAQ. V lost 3 bases to trimming and J lost 4 bases; unmatched junction nucleotides: 8. In nucleotides, the CDR3 is TGTGCCAGCAGCTTTGCCACAGGGGGACAAAATCAGCCCCAGCATTTT. This translates into CASSFATGGQNQPQHF.

V gene TRBV6-6 combines with J gene TRBJ2-1, with TRBD2 matching over 7 bases. Looked up from germline, CDR1 is MNHNY and CDR2 is SVGAGI (reference sequence). The CDR3 consists of 13 residues. Trimming at V came to 4 bases and at J to 9 bases, leaving 6 bases not matched to a gene. The CDR3 here is CASSFRGESEQFF. The CDR3 DNA sequence: TGTGCCAGCAGTTTCCGGGGGGAGAGTGAGCAGTTCTTC.

This clonotype was recorded a few times. V is TRBV7-3 and J is TRBJ2-1; maybe TRBD2 (6 bases). The CDR3 runs to 14 residues. CDR1 SGHTA and CDR2 FQGTGA come from the germline V gene. The V end lost 5 bases, the J end lost 1 base, and 9 bases lay between the germline ends. CDR3 bases: TGTGCCAGCAGCCCGGGAGCGTCCTACAATGAGCAGTTCTTC. As protein: CASSPGASYNEQFF. Drawing the rest from reference TRBV7-3 and TRBJ2-1, the complete variable domain is GAGVSQTPSNKVTEKGKYVELRCDPISGHTALYWYRQSLGQGPEFLIYFQGTGAADDSGLPNDRFFAVRPEGSVSTLKIQRTERGDSAVYLCASSPGASYNEQFFGPGTRLTVL.

The V and J genes are TRBV24-1 and TRBJ1-2; TRBD1 matches 9 bases. Germline CDR1 KGHDR, CDR2 SFDVKD. The CDR3 length is 16 residues. V was pared by 3 bases and J by 5 bases, with 9 bases of the junction left unmatched. CDR3 coding DNA: TGTGCCACCAGTGATCCTGCCGGGACAGGGTCGTATGGCTACACCTTC. Residues: CATSDPAGTGSYGYTF.

There are many counts of this clonotype. The rearrangement uses TRBV7-3 and TRBJ2-1, with no clear D. V was pared by 0 bases and J by 4 bases, with 4 bases between. Germline V lookup: CDR1 SGHTA, CDR2 FQGTGA. The CDR3 runs 13 residues. CDR3 residues: CASSLTLYNEQFF. In nucleotides, the CDR3 is TGTGCCAGCAGCTTAACGTTATACAATGAGCAGTTCTTC.

The genes are TRBV20-1 and TRBJ2-5; D possibly corresponds to TRBD2 (6 bases). This CDR3 has 14 residues. The V gene lost 3 bases and the J gene lost 1 base, with 12 bases spanning the gap. Germline V CDR1 and CDR2: DFQATT, SNEGSKA (reference sequence). In DNA, the CDR3 is TGCAGTGCTAGTCCAGCGGGCCCCCAAGAGACCCAGTACTTC. It is translated as CSASPAGPQETQYF.

This sequence joins TRBV4-1 and TRBJ1-2, with D unresolved. The CDR3 consists of 14 residues. The V end lost 2 bases, the J end lost 1 base, and 8 bases lay between the germline ends. Germline-derived CDR1 and CDR2 are MGHRA and YSYEKL. CDR3 residues: CASSQLTVNYGYTF. The CDR3 coding sequence is TGCGCCAGCAGCCAACTGACCGTTAACTATGGCTACACCTTC.

The chain couples TRBV7-9 to TRBJ2-5; TRBD2 matches at 8 bases. The CDR3 length is 13 residues. Germline assignment: CDR1 SEHNR and CDR2 FQNEAQ (reference sequence). V shed 5 bases and J 10 bases; nucleotides not matched to a gene: 9. DNA of the CDR3: TGTGCCAGCAGCCCACCGGGGGGGTTGCTCCAGTACTTC. Its translation is CASSPPGGLLQYF. The full variable domain, with the rest looked up from reference TRBV7-9 and TRBJ2-5, is DTGVSQNPRHKITKRGQNVTFRCDPISEHNRLYWYRQTLGQGPEFLTYFQNEAQLEKSRLLSDRFSAERPKGSFSTLEIQRTEQGDSAMYLCASSPPGGLLQYFGPGTRLLVL.

This clonotype appeared a few times. The gene calls are TRBV29-1 and TRBJ1-2; TRBD1 aligns across 9 bases. Germline V gene lookup returns CDR1 SQVTM and CDR2 ANQGSEA. After removal of 6 bases from V and 2 bases from J, the junction contained 4 bases not matched to a gene. The CDR3 runs to 13 residues. CDR3 in amino acids: CSVRQGGNYGYTF. The CDR3 DNA sequence: TGCAGCGTCCGACAGGGGGGGAACTATGGCTACACCTTC.

The chain links TRBV7-9 to TRBJ2-7; D uncertain. V was trimmed by 0 bases and J by 6 bases, leaving 9 bases between them. The CDR3 runs to 13 residues. The germline gives CDR1 SEHNR, CDR2 FQNEAQ (reference sequence). CDR3 in DNA: TGTGCCAGCAGCTTAGCGGCTGGGGTCGAGCAGTACTTC. Its translation: CASSLAAGVEQYF.